The 14 T cell receptor beta chains below all came from one sample that was sequenced in a study of identical twins. TCRdb re-derived calls from the 5' RACE reads in MiXCR, one entry per CDR3 protein. In the table there are more than 1.5 million distinct CDR3 sequences, 25% to 35% of which are singletons. The sequencing sample was made of cord blood. These receptors were taken from a newborn girl in good health.

The chain recombines TRBV10-3 with TRBJ1-2, with D unclear. The CDR3 sequence is 13 residues long. Germline CDR1 ENHRY, CDR2 SYGVKD. Trimming removed 4 bases from V and 2 bases from J, with 8 bases in between. The CDR3 region is CAISGAQNYGYTF. CDR3 DNA: TGTGCCATCAGTGGGGCCCAAAACTATGGCTACACCTTC.

This clonotype was recorded a few times. The rearrangement uses TRBV7-9 and TRBJ2-7; 7 bases fit TRBD2. Germline V gives CDR1 SEHNR, CDR2 FQNEAQ (reference sequence). The V gene end was trimmed by 5 bases and the J gene end by 3 bases; junction bases not matched to a gene: 16. This CDR3 has 17 residues. The CDR3, as DNA: TGTGCCAGCAGCCAAGGGAGGGCCCTTTCACCGAGCTACGAGCAGTACTTC. It yields the protein CASSQGRALSPSYEQYF. The full variable domain, completed using reference TRBV7-9 and TRBJ2-7, is DTGVSQNPRHKITKRGQNVTFRCDPISEHNRLYWYRQTLGQGPEFLTYFQNEAQLEKSRLLSDRFSAERPKGSFSTLEIQRTEQGDSAMYLCASSQGRALSPSYEQYFGPGTRLTVT.

This clonotype has more than one count but fewer than ten. This chain connects TRBV20-1 to TRBJ2-1; D may correspond to TRBD1 or TRBD2 (5 bases each). Germline CDR1 reads DFQATT; CDR2 reads SNEGSKA (reference sequence). The germline V and J ends were trimmed by 5 bases and 6 bases, with 14 bases remaining between them. The CDR3 sequence is 13 residues long. CDR3 sequence reads: CSAPRDRLNEQFF. DNA for the CDR3: TGCAGTGCTCCCCGGGACCGTCTCAATGAGCAGTTCTTC.

CDR3 loop: CASSYVRGYNEQFF. CDR3 DNA sequence: TGTGCCAGCAGTTACGTGAGGGGTTACAATGAGCAGTTCTTC. V is TRBV6-5 and J is TRBJ2-1; D possibly uses TRBD1 or TRBD2 (5 bases each). The CDR3 runs to 14 residues. Germline values: CDR1 MNHEY, CDR2 SVGAGI. V dropped 2 bases and J dropped 4 bases, with 9 bases sitting between them.

The chain couples TRBV9 to TRBJ2-2; TRBD2 matches at 12 bases. J was trimmed by 5 bases and V by 1 base; bases with no gene match: 3. This CDR3 has 16 amino acids. The germline CDR1 and CDR2 sequences are SGDLS and YYNGEE. CDR3 amino acids: CASSVLAGGGTGELFF. In nucleotides, the CDR3 is TGTGCCAGCAGCGTACTAGCGGGAGGGGGTACCGGGGAGCTGTTTTTT.

This clonotype appeared a few times. The chain joins TRBV11-2 to TRBJ2-1; 11 bases align to TRBD2. J was trimmed by 7 bases and V by 5 bases; bases with no gene match: 16. This CDR3 contains 18 residues. Germline loops: CDR1 SGHAT, CDR2 FQNNGV. CDR3 loop: CASSLLGGLAGGRNEQFF. In DNA, the CDR3 is TGTGCCAGCAGCCTCCTGGGGGGGCTAGCGGGAGGTAGGAATGAGCAGTTCTTC. The full variable domain, with the rest looked up from reference TRBV11-2 and TRBJ2-1, is EAGVAQSPRYKIIEKRQSVAFWCNPISGHATLYWYQQILGQGPKLLIQFQNNGVVDDSQLPKDRFSAERLKGVDSTLKIQPAKLEDSAVYLCASSLLGGLAGGRNEQFFGPGTRLTVL.

The chain couples TRBV7-8 to TRBJ2-3; 8 positions match TRBD2. The CDR3 consists of 15 residues. Germline CDR1 reads SGHVS; CDR2 reads FQNEAQ. Losses at the gene ends were 6 bases for V and 1 base for J; bases not matched to a gene: 6. The CDR3 DNA is TGTGCCAGCAGGGCGACTAGCGAACGCACAGATACGCAGTATTTT. This codes for CASRATSERTDTQYF.

The chain is built from TRBV21-1 and TRBJ2-7; TRBD2 is the table's D call and was not checked against the DNA. TRBV21-1 is tagged as a pseudogene. This CDR3 region has 18 residues. CDR3 DNA sequence: TGTGCCAGCAGCAAAGGGGGACTAGCGGGAGGGCCCTACTACGAGCAGTACTTC. It specifies CASSKGGLAGGPYYEQYF.

The chain carries TRBV15 and TRBJ2-7; D is perhaps TRBD2 (5 bases). Trimming shortened V by 6 bases and J by 3 bases, and 6 bases separated the two germline ends. Germline V gene lookup returns CDR1 LNHNV and CDR2 YYDKDF (reference sequence). This CDR3 contains 11 residues. The CDR3 nucleotides read TGTGCCACCAGAGAGGGCTACGAGCAGTACTTC. As protein: CATREGYEQYF.

The gene calls are TRBV24-1 and TRBJ2-2; D is unresolved. The germline CDR1 and CDR2 sequences are KGHDR and SFDVKD. Trimming pared 4 bases from V and 1 base from J, leaving 0 bases between. This CDR3 has 12 amino acids. In DNA, the CDR3 is TGTGCCACCAGTGAGAACACCGGGGAGCTGTTTTTT. Translating it yields CATSENTGELFF.

There are a few counts of this clonotype. The chain has TRBV4-2 and TRBJ1-6; 7 positions agree with TRBD1. Trimming removed 2 bases from V and 8 bases from J; junction bases left unmatched: 6. This CDR3 has 15 residues. Germline lookup yields CDR1 LGHNA and CDR2 YNFKEQ. Here the CDR3 reads CASSQRGQTYSPLHF. The CDR3 nucleotides are TGTGCCAGCAGCCAACGGGGACAGACTTATTCACCCCTCCACTTT.

The chain combines TRBV4-2 with TRBJ2-4, with 8 bases matching TRBD1. Germline lookup yields CDR1 LGHNA and CDR2 YNFKEQ. The CDR3 is 16 amino acids. Germline trimming cut 5 bases from V and 0 bases from J; bases unmatched to any gene: 6. The CDR3 here is CASSAPGQAAKNIQYF. Written as DNA, the CDR3 is TGTGCCAGCAGCGCCCCGGGACAGGCAGCCAAAAACATTCAGTACTTC.

The chain joins TRBV6-2 or TRBV6-3 to TRBJ1-2; D uncertain. Trimming pared 8 bases from V and 4 bases from J, leaving 11 bases between. Germline values: CDR1 MNHEY, CDR2 SVGEGT. CDR3 length: 12 amino acids. CDR3: CASGGPGYGYTF. DNA of the CDR3: TGTGCCAGCGGAGGACCGGGCTATGGCTACACCTTC.

This clonotype has more than one count but fewer than ten. The genes are TRBV12-3 or TRBV12-4 and TRBJ1-5; D may be TRBD1 (6 bases). CDR3 length: 15 residues. Trimming took off 6 bases at V and 4 bases at J, with 16 bases between the two ends. CDR3 in DNA: TGTGCCAGCAGCCCCCGCAGGGGTGGAAATCAGCCCCAGCATTTT. It specifies CASSPRRGGNQPQHF.